This record looks at one TCR beta chain sequence and its context. Its target is not known. This entry belongs to a study of shared clonotypes between healthy human individuals. Study findings and constraints: Since donors were few, the genetic and exposure-history diversity represented was limited.

The assay used deep level. Generated by immunoSEQ multiplex PCR, the TCRdb table keeps only in-frame clones and is missing some. The profile covers 2 million to 2.5 million clones, with roughly 90% appearing a single time and approximately 0.39% taken by the ten largest. The germline V gene encodes CDR1 MDHEN and CDR2 SYDVKM. With 8 bases clipped from V and 3 bases from J, the junction kept 5 bases outside the gene matches. The CDR3 length is 13 residues. Partitioning of CD4+ cells yielded a CD45RA+ naive subset and a CD45RA-negative memory subset. The chain employs TRBV28 and TRBJ2-7, with TRBD1 matching over 9 bases. Sequenced: naive CD4+ T cells from PBMCs. Subset given: CD45RA+ positively selected. The receptor was isolated from a young man in good health. Some clones in this sample may be carry-over from other donors' samples. The CDR3 coding sequence is TGTGCCAGCCCCCTGGACAGGGGCTACGAGCAGTACTTC. Residues: CASPLDRGYEQYF.